The 27 T cell receptor beta chains below were found in one sample sequenced in a study of cytomegalovirus exposure and HLA in healthy donors. The PCR employed 60 Vbeta primers together with 13 Jbeta primers. The data were produced by immunoSEQ multiplex PCR, yet TCRdb's version contains in-frame clones alone and is incomplete. The sample lists around 140,000 clones, approximately 80% occurring once. Sequencing was performed on PBMCs. The receptors derive from a man aged 45-65 years in good health and CMV-seronegative.

This rearrangement joins TRBV7-9 to TRBJ2-2; TRBD1 matches 7 bases. Unmatched junction bases numbered 7, after V lost 1 base and J lost 5 bases. The CDR3 length is 16 residues. The germline gives CDR1 SEHNR, CDR2 FQNEAQ (reference sequence). CDR3 amino acids: CASSLGWDRPTGELFF. The CDR3 DNA reads TGTGCCAGCAGCTTAGGTTGGGACAGACCTACCGGGGAGCTGTTTTTT.

This clone was seen a handful of times. This chain connects TRBV25-1 to TRBJ2-3; perhaps TRBD2 as D (5 bases). This CDR3 has 14 residues. The germline V gene encodes CDR1 MGHDK and CDR2 SYGVNS. The ends were cut back, 10 bases at V and 2 bases at J, with 16 bases in the middle. CDR3: CATPSADSTDTQYF. The CDR3 DNA reads as TGTGCCACCCCGTCCGCGGACTCCACAGATACGCAGTATTTT.

The genes are TRBV4-1 and TRBJ1-1; 8 bases agree with TRBD1. J was trimmed by 5 bases and V by 0 bases; bases with no gene match: 5. The length of the CDR3 is 15 residues. The germline gives CDR1 MGHRA, CDR2 YSYEKL. The CDR3 coding sequence is TGCGCCAGCAGCCAAGATGGACAGGGCGGTACTGAAGCTTTCTTT. Its translation: CASSQDGQGGTEAFF.

This chain links TRBV5-1 with TRBJ2-1; unclear D gene. V was clipped by 2 bases and J by 0 bases, with 12 bases between them. Germline V lookup: CDR1 SGHRS, CDR2 YFSETQ. The CDR3 loop spans 16 amino acids. CDR3 loop: CASSFRGPSSYNEQFF. As DNA, the CDR3 is TGCGCCAGCAGCTTCCGCGGCCCAAGCTCCTACAATGAGCAGTTCTTC.

The gene calls are TRBV7-8 and TRBJ1-2, with 7 bases matching TRBD1. CDR1 is SGHVS and CDR2 is FQNEAQ in the germline V gene. CDR3 length equals 15 residues. Unmatched junction bases numbered 3, after V lost 1 base and J lost 1 base. The CDR3 DNA reads as TGTGCCAGCAGCTTAGGACAGGGTGTTAACTATGGCTACACCTTC. Its translation: CASSLGQGVNYGYTF.

This CDR3 is CASRGGGDQETQYF. The CDR3 DNA reads as TGCGCCAGCAGGGGGGGTGGGGACCAAGAGACCCAGTACTTC. The rearrangement links TRBV10-2 to TRBJ2-5; TRBD2 might be the D (6 bases). Trimming took off 6 bases at V and 0 bases at J, with 11 bases between the two ends. The CDR3 consists of 14 residues. From germline, CDR1 is WSHSY and CDR2 SAAADI.

The chain's CDR3 is CASSFIGTGVLGFPNYEQYF. As DNA, the CDR3 is TGTGCCAGCAGTTTCATCGGGACAGGGGTCCTGGGTTTTCCAAACTACGAGCAGTACTTC. The chain has TRBV27 and TRBJ2-7, with 10 bases matching TRBD1. CDR1 is MNHEY and CDR2 is SMNVEV in the germline V gene (reference sequence). The CDR3 loop spans 20 amino acids. V was clipped by 3 bases and J by 3 bases; unmatched bases: 20.

This clone was seen a handful of times. The V and J genes are TRBV5-1 and TRBJ2-3, with TRBD2 matching over 7 bases. Germline loops: CDR1 SGHRS, CDR2 YFSETQ. The junction had 15 bases not matched to a gene; V was cut back by 4 bases and J by 10 bases. The CDR3 loop spans 15 amino acids. CDR3: CASSVTAGTDSAQYF. CDR3 nucleotides: TGCGCCAGCAGCGTGACAGCGGGGACCGATAGCGCGCAGTATTTT.

The rearrangement links TRBV5-6 to TRBJ2-3; TRBD2 aligns across 8 bases. The CDR3 sequence is 16 residues long. V shed 3 bases, J shed 1 base, and the junction held 7 bases outside the gene matches. In germline, CDR1 is SGHDT, CDR2 YYEEEE. CDR3 nucleotides: TGTGCCAGCAGCTCCGGAGCGCGGGAGGGCACAGATACGCAGTATTTT. It translates to CASSSGAREGTDTQYF.

This sequence joins TRBV5-6 and TRBJ1-4; 7 bases line up with TRBD1. V was pared by 2 bases and J by 4 bases, with 2 bases of the junction left unmatched. CDR3 length equals 14 residues. CDR1 is SGHDT, CDR2 YYEEEE, per germline. For the CDR3, the DNA is TGTGCCAGCAGCTTAGGGACAGTTAATGAAAAACTGTTTTTT. Translation gives CASSLGTVNEKLFF.

The chain carries TRBV9 and TRBJ1-1; TRBD1 matches 10 bases. From germline, CDR1 is SGDLS and CDR2 YYNGEE. The CDR3 is made up of 18 amino acids. V lost 0 bases, J lost 5 bases, and 13 bases stayed unmatched. This CDR3 reads CASSVDPARQGAATEAFF. The DNA for the CDR3 is TGTGCCAGCAGCGTAGACCCTGCTCGACAGGGGGCCGCGACTGAAGCTTTCTTT.

This sequence joins TRBV9 and TRBJ2-2; 9 bases fit TRBD1. J was trimmed by 2 bases and V by 4 bases; bases with no gene match: 6. Germline CDR1 and CDR2: SGDLS and YYNGEE. The CDR3 totals 16 residues. Here the CDR3 DNA reads TGTGCCAGCAGCTTGCGGGACAGGGTAAACACCGGGGAGCTGTTTTTT. Its translation: CASSLRDRVNTGELFF. Complete variable domain (other parts from reference TRBV9 and TRBJ2-2): DSGVTQTPKHLITATGQRVTLRCSPRSGDLSVYWYQQSLDQGLQFLIQYYNGEERAKGNILERFSAQQFPDLHSELNLSSLELGDSALYFCASSLRDRVNTGELFFGEGSRLTVL.

The V call is TRBV30, the J call TRBJ1-5; 8 nucleotides align to TRBD1. There are 16 residues in the CDR3. J was trimmed by 3 bases and V by 3 bases; bases with no gene match: 10. Germline CDR1 is GTSNPN and CDR2 is SVGIG (reference sequence). Here the CDR3 DNA reads TGTGCCTGGAGACAGGGGGACGGGGGACTCAATCAGCCCCAGCATTTT. Residues: CAWRQGDGGLNQPQHF.

A note on this clone: Other DNA sequences in this specimen translate into the identical CDR3. This sequence joins TRBV6-1 and TRBJ2-2; 7 positions agree with TRBD1. The CDR3 is 14 residues long. V shed 4 bases and J 7 bases; nucleotides not matched to a gene: 6. Germline V gives CDR1 MNHNS, CDR2 SASEGT. This chain's CDR3 is CASSGQGSYGELFF. The CDR3 bases are TGTGCCAGCAGTGGACAGGGCTCTTACGGGGAGCTGTTTTTT.

This chain connects TRBV2 to TRBJ2-7; 10 bases are shared with TRBD1. Germline CDR1 reads SNHLY; CDR2 reads FYNNEI. CDR3 length: 16 residues. V trimming: 6 bases; J trimming: 4 bases; junction bases outside the gene matches: 12. DNA for the CDR3: TGTGCCAGCAGACCTCCGGGACAGGGGACTGATTACGAGCAGTACTTC. This sequence encodes CASRPPGQGTDYEQYF.

This chain connects TRBV12-5 to TRBJ2-7; the match to TRBD2 covers 7 bases. The CDR3 sequence is 19 residues long. Trimming removed 0 bases from V and 3 bases from J; junction bases left unmatched: 17. Per germline, CDR1 LGHNT and CDR2 FRNRAP. The CDR3 sequence: CASGLVRWIMGGIHYEQYF. The CDR3, as DNA: TGTGCTAGTGGTTTGGTAAGGTGGATAATGGGGGGGATCCACTACGAGCAGTACTTC.

The gene calls are TRBV29-1 and TRBJ2-3; 8 bases fit TRBD2. Germline CDR1 is SQVTM and CDR2 is ANQGSEA. V lost 1 base, J lost 0 bases, and 3 bases stayed unmatched. The CDR3 spans 15 residues. CDR3: CSVEGGGFSTDTQYF. Here the CDR3 DNA reads TGCAGCGTTGAAGGCGGGGGGTTTAGCACAGATACGCAGTATTTT.

The chain has TRBV30 and TRBJ1-2, with no clear D. In germline, CDR1 is GTSNPN, CDR2 SVGIG (reference sequence). Trimming cost V 5 bases and J 4 bases, with 14 bases left between them. This CDR3 contains 13 residues. Here the CDR3 reads CAWGRPGSYGYTF. CDR3 nucleotide sequence: TGTGCCTGGGGGCGGCCGGGGTCCTATGGCTACACCTTC.

The chain couples TRBV4-2 to TRBJ1-6; D call uncertain. CDR3 length equals 16 residues. V gave up 1 base and J gave up 4 bases, with 11 bases separating them. Germline V gene data show CDR1 as LGHNA and CDR2 as YNFKEQ. The CDR3 sequence is CASSQVIQSYNSPLHF. CDR3 nucleotides: TGTGCCAGCAGCCAAGTTATCCAGTCTTATAATTCACCCCTCCACTTT.

The gene calls are TRBV5-1 and TRBJ2-4; 9 bases match TRBD1. With V trimmed by 2 bases and J by 1 base, 1 base remained unmatched. The germline V gene has CDR1 SGHRS and CDR2 YFSETQ. The CDR3 is 15 residues long. DNA for the CDR3: TGCGCCAGCAGCTTTGGGACAGGGGCCAAAAACATTCAGTACTTC. The encoded protein is CASSFGTGAKNIQYF.

This sequence joins TRBV15 and TRBJ2-7, with a possible D match to TRBD2 (7 bases). Trimming stripped 5 bases from V and 0 bases from J, with 14 bases between. The germline V gene encodes CDR1 LNHNV and CDR2 YYDKDF (reference sequence). The CDR3 has 15 residues. DNA of the CDR3: TGTGCCACCAGCCGGCGGGGGCGGGGCTCCTACGAGCAGTACTTC. Its protein product is CATSRRGRGSYEQYF. The variable domain in full, completed from reference TRBV15 and TRBJ2-7, reads DAMVIQNPRYQVTQFGKPVTLSCSQTLNHNVMYWYQQKSSQAPKLLFHYYDKDFNNEADTPDNFQSRRPNTSFCFLDIRSPGLGDTAMYLCATSRRGRGSYEQYFGPGTRLTVT.

The gene calls are TRBV4-2 and TRBJ2-3; 13 bases match TRBD2. Germline V gene data show CDR1 as LGHNA and CDR2 as YNFKEQ. J was trimmed by 4 bases and V by 2 bases; bases with no gene match: 12. The length of the CDR3 is 19 residues. This CDR3 is CASSQFLTSGRSFADTQYF. The CDR3 DNA reads TGTGCCAGCAGCCAATTTTTGACTAGCGGGAGGTCGTTTGCAGATACGCAGTATTTT.

V gene TRBV5-1 combines with J gene TRBJ2-1; 12 bases fit TRBD2. J lost 8 bases, V lost 3 bases, and 6 bases had no gene match. Germline assignment: CDR1 SGHRS and CDR2 YFSETQ. This CDR3 contains 15 residues. This CDR3 reads CASSSGLAGNYEQFF. CDR3 sequence (DNA): TGCGCCAGCAGCTCAGGACTAGCGGGGAACTATGAGCAGTTCTTC. Together with reference TRBV5-1 and TRBJ2-1, the CDR3 gives the full variable domain: KAGVTQTPRYLIKTRGQQVTLSCSPISGHRSVSWYQQTPGQGLQFLFEYFSETQRNKGNFPGRFSGRQFSNSRSEMNVSTLELGDSALYLCASSSGLAGNYEQFFGPGTRLTVL.

The chain employs TRBV29-1 and TRBJ1-5; tentative D call: TRBD1 (6 bases). Germline CDR1 is SQVTM and CDR2 is ANQGSEA. Trimming removed 4 bases from V and 5 bases from J, with 12 bases in between. This CDR3 comprises 13 residues. CDR3 in amino acids: CSVADRYDQPQHF. The CDR3 DNA is TGCAGCGTTGCCGACAGGTATGATCAGCCCCAGCATTTT.

This clone has just a few counts. The chain recombines TRBV2 with TRBJ1-5, with unresolved D. Germline V CDR1 and CDR2: SNHLY, FYNNEI. The CDR3 consists of 12 residues. V lost 5 bases and J lost 7, with 9 bases in between. In nucleotides, the CDR3 is TGTGCCAGCAGTCTCAGAGGGCAGCCCCAGCATTTT. Its translation is CASSLRGQPQHF. Complete variable domain (other parts from reference TRBV2 and TRBJ1-5): EPEVTQTPSHQVTQMGQEVILRCVPISNHLYFYWYRQILGQKVEFLVSFYNNEISEKSEIFDDQFSVERPDGSNFTLKIRSTKLEDSAMYFCASSLRGQPQHFGDGTRLSIL.

This clone was observed once. The J gene is TRBJ2-1, the V gene TRBV21-1; TRBD2 is taken as the D call from the table, unchecked against the DNA. TRBV21-1 is classified as a pseudogene. CDR3 length: 15 amino acids. Here the CDR3 reads CASRKLDGGYNEQFF. The CDR3 bases are TGTGCCAGCAGAAAACTGGACGGGGGGTACAATGAGCAGTTCTTC.

The chain links TRBV6-1 to TRBJ1-2, with 8 positions matching TRBD1. After removal of 4 bases from V and 5 bases from J, the junction contained 9 bases not matched to a gene. The CDR3 extends over 15 amino acids. The V gene's germline CDR1 is MNHNS and CDR2 SASEGT. In nucleotides, the CDR3 is TGTGCCAGCAGTGTCGGACAGGGAACGTCATATGGCTACACCTTC. Amino acids: CASSVGQGTSYGYTF.